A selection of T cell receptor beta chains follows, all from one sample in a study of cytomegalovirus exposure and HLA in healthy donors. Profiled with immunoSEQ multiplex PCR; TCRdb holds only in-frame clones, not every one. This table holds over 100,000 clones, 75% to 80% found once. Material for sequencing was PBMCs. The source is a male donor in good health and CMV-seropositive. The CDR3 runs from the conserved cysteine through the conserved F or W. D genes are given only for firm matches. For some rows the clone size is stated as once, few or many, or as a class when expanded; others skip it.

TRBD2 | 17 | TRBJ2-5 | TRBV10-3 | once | CAISESLAGVTGETQYF | TGTGCCATCAGTGAGTCACTAGCGGGAGTAACGGGCGAGACCCAGTACTTC
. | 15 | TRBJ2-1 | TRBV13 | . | CASSLVRTAYNEQFF | TGTGCCAGCAGCCTCGTGCGAACCGCCTACAATGAGCAGTTCTTC
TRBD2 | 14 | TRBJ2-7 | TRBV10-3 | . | CAISDPGLVREQYF | TGTGCCATCAGCGATCCGGGACTAGTGCGCGAGCAGTACTTC
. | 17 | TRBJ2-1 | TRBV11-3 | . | CASSPTSRTESYNEQFF | TGTGCCAGCAGCCCGACTTCAAGGACTGAGTCCTACAATGAGCAGTTCTTC
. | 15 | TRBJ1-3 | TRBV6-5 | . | CASSYQRHRGNTIYF | TGTGCCAGCAGTTATCAGAGACATAGAGGAAACACCATATATTTT
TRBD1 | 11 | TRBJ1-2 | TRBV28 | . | CALGTGYGYTF | TGTGCCCTCGGGACAGGCTATGGCTACACCTTC
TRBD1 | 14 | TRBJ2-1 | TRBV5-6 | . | CASSWTGGWNEQFF | TGTGCCAGCAGCTGGACAGGGGGCTGGAATGAGCAGTTCTTC
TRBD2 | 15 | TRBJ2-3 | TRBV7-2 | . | CASSPGTRGTDTQYF | TGTGCCAGCAGCCCCGGGACTAGAGGCACAGATACGCAGTATTTT
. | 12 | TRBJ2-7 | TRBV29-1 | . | CSVEKGREGEYF | TGCAGCGTTGAAAAGGGGCGAGAAGGGGAGTACTTC
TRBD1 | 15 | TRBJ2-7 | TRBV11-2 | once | CASSFGQELSYEQYF | TGTGCCAGCAGCTTCGGACAGGAATTATCCTACGAGCAGTACTTC
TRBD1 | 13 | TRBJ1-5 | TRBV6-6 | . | CATATGEIQPQHF | TGTGCCACCGCTACAGGGGAGATACAGCCCCAGCATTTT
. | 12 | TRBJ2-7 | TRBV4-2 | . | CASSVREHEQYF | TGTGCCAGCAGCGTCAGGGAACACGAGCAGTACTTC
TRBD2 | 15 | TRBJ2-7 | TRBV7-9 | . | CASSSGTSWLNEQYF | TGTGCCAGCAGCTCCGGGACTAGTTGGTTGAACGAGCAGTACTTC
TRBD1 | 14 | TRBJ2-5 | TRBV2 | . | CASRTHRGQETQYF | TGTGCCAGCAGGACCCACAGGGGCCAAGAGACCCAGTACTTC
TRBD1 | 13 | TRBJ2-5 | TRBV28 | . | CASDRVGGETQYF | TGTGCCAGCGACAGGGTCGGAGGAGAGACCCAGTACTTC
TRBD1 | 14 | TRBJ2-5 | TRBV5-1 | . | CASSRGQGQETQYF | TGCGCCAGCAGCCGCGGACAGGGGCAAGAGACCCAGTACTTC
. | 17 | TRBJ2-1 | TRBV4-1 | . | CASSHRPDRPLSNEQFF | TGCGCCAGCAGCCACAGACCAGACAGGCCCCTAAGCAATGAGCAGTTCTTC
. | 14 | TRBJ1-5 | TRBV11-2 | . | CASSLDNSQQPQHF | TGTGCCAGCAGCTTAGATAACAGTCAACAGCCCCAGCATTTT
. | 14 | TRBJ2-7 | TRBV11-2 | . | CASSLGRGAYEQYF | TGTGCCAGCAGCTTAGGCCGGGGAGCCTACGAGCAGTACTTC
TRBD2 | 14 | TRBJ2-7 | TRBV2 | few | CASGERGGAYEQYF | TGTGCCAGCGGAGAGCGGGGGGGAGCCTACGAGCAGTACTTC
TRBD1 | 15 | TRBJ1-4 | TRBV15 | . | CATSSDRDSNEKLFF | TGTGCCACCAGCAGCGACCGGGACAGCAATGAAAAACTGTTTTTT
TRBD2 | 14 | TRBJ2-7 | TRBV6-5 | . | CASSYGLAGGEQYF | TGTGCCAGCAGTTACGGACTAGCGGGAGGCGAGCAGTACTTC
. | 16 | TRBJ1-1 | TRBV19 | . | CASSPNWEGLGTEAFF | TGTGCCAGTAGCCCAAACTGGGAGGGGTTGGGCACTGAAGCTTTCTTT
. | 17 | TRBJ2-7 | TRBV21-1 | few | CASSKGWLAGAPNEQYF | TGTGCCAGCAGCAAAGGTTGGCTAGCGGGAGCGCCCAACGAGCAGTACTTC
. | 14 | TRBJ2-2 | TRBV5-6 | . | CASSFGQGGRELFF | TGTGCCAGCAGCTTTGGGCAGGGTGGAAGGGAGCTGTTTTTT
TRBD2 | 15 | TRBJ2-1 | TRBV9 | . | CASSVGGSIDNEQFF | TGTGCCAGCAGCGTCGGCGGGAGCATCGACAATGAGCAGTTCTTC
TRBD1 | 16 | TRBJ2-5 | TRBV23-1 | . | CASSQHRTRGRETQYF | TGCGCCAGCAGTCAACATAGGACCAGGGGGCGAGAGACCCAGTACTTC
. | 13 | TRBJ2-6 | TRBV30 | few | CAWSYSGANGLTF | TGTGCCTGGAGTTACTCTGGGGCCAACGGCCTGACTTTC
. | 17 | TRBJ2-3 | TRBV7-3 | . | CASSLTGAGTLTDTQYF | TGTGCCAGCAGCTTAACGGGAGCGGGCACCCTCACAGATACGCAGTATTTT
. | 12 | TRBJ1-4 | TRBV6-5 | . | CASSYSGGKLFF | TGTGCCAGCAGTTACTCGGGGGGAAAACTGTTTTTT